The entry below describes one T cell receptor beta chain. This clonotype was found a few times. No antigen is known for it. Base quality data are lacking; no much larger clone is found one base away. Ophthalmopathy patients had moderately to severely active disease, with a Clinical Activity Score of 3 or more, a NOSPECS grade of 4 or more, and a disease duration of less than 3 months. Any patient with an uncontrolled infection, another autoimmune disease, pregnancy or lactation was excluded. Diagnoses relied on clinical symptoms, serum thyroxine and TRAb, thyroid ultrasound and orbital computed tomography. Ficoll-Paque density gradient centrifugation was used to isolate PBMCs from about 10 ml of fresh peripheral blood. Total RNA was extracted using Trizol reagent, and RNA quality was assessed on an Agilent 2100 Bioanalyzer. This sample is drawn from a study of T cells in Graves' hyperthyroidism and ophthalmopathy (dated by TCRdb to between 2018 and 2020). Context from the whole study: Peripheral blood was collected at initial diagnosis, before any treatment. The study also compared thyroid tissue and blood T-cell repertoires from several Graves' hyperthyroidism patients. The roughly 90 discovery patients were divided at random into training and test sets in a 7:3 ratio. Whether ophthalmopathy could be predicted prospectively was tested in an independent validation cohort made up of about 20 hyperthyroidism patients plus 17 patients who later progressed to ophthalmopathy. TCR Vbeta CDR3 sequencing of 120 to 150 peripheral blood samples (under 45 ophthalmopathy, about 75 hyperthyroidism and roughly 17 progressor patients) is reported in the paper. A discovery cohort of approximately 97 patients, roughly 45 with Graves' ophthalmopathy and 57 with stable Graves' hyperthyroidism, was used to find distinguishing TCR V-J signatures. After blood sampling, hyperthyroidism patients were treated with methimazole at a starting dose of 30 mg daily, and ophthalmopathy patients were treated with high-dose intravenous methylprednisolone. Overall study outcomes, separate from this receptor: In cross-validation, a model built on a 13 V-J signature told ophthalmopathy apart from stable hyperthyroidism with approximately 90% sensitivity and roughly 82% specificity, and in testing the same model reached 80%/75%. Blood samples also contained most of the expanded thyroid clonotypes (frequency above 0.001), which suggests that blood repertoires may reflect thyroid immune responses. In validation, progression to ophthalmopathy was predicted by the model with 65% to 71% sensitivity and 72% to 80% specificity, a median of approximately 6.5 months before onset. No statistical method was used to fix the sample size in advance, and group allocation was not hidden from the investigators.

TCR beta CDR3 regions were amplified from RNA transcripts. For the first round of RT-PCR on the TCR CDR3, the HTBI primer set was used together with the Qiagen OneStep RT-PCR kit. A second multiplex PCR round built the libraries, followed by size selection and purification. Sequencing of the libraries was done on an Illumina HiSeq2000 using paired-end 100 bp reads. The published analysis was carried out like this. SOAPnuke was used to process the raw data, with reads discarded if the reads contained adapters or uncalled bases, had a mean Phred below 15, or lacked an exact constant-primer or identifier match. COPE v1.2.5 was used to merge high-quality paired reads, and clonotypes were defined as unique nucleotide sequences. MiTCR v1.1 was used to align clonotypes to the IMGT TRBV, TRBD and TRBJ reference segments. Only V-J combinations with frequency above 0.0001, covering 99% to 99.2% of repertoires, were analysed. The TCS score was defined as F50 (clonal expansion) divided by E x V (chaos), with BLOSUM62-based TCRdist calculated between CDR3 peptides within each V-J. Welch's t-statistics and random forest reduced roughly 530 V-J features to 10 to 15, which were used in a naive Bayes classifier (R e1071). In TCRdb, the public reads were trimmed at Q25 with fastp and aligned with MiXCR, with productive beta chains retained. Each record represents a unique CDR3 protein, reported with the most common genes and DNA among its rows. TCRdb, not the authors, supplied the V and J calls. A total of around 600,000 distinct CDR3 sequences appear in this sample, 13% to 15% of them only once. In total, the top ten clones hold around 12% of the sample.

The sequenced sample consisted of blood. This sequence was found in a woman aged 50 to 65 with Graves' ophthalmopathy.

The encoded CDR3 is CASTSRASRRFSGANVLTF. In nucleotide form, the sequence is TGTGCCAGCACCTCAAGGGCTAGCAGGAGGTTTTCTGGGGCCAACGTCCTGACTTTC. This sequence uses TRBV11-2 and TRBJ2-6; TRBD2 could be the D gene, as 5 bases match. V and J are truncated by 7 bases and 1 base respectively, leaving an intervening sequence of 23 bases. Including the terminal cysteine and phenylalanine, the CDR3 comprises 19 residues. The CDR3 DNA has 57 bases and is translated from base 1. For CDR1 and CDR2, the germline V gene lists SGHAT and FQNNGV.